The 8 T cell receptor beta chains listed next were all sequenced from one sample in a study of graft-versus-host responses after intestinal transplantation. The antigens of these receptors remain unknown. Sequencing was performed with immunoSEQ multiplex PCR; in TCRdb, only in-frame clones are kept and a portion is missing. This sample has 60,000 to 90,000 clones; roughly 87% occur once, and the top ten carry 1.3%. Sequences were derived from unstimulated CD8+ T cells sorted from spleen or lymph node cells, sampled before intestinal transplant. Receptors were obtained from a human donor who received an intestinal transplant.

The chain joins TRBV7-6 to TRBJ2-1; D possibly corresponds to TRBD2 (5 bases). The CDR3 contains 13 residues. Germline V gives CDR1 SGHVS, CDR2 FNYEAQ. Trimming removed 5 bases at V and 3 bases at J, with 8 bases between. In DNA, the CDR3 is TGTGCCAGCAGCGCAAGCGGCTACAATGAGCAGTTCTTC. This gives the protein CASSASGYNEQFF.

The genes are TRBV6-1 and TRBJ2-3; D is possibly TRBD2 (5 bases). CDR3 length equals 13 residues. V lost 11 bases to trimming and J lost 0 bases, with 12 bases between them. CDR1 and CDR2 (germline): MNHNS, SASEGT. The CDR3 coding sequence is TGTGCCGGACTCACCAGAAGCACAGATACGCAGTATTTT. This gives the protein CAGLTRSTDTQYF.

The rearrangement links TRBV15 to TRBJ2-1, with D perhaps matching TRBD2 (7 bases). Per germline, CDR1 LNHNV and CDR2 YYDKDF (reference sequence). The CDR3 sequence is 15 residues long. V dropped 0 bases and J dropped 6 bases, with 12 bases sitting between them. Here the CDR3 reads CATSRERGGVNEQFF. The CDR3, as DNA: TGTGCCACCAGCAGAGAAAGGGGGGGGGTCAATGAGCAGTTCTTC.

The rearrangement joins TRBV5-1 to TRBJ1-6; 8 bases match TRBD1. This CDR3 contains 14 residues. Per germline, CDR1 SGHRS and CDR2 YFSETQ. V lost 4 bases and J lost 7; bases outside the gene matches: 4. Written as DNA, the CDR3 is TGCGCCAGCAGCCCCCAGGGGGCGAATTCACCCCTCCACTTT. This encodes CASSPQGANSPLHF.

The chain links TRBV11-2 to TRBJ2-7; D is possibly TRBD1 (5 bases). The CDR3 runs 13 residues. Germline V lookup: CDR1 SGHAT, CDR2 FQNNGV. The germline V and J ends were trimmed by 4 bases and 0 bases, with 7 bases remaining between them. CDR3 in amino acids: CASSSDSSYEQYF. The DNA for the CDR3 is TGTGCCAGCAGCTCTGACAGCTCCTACGAGCAGTACTTC.

This clone was recorded once. This same CDR3 is encoded by further DNA sequences in the sample. This rearrangement joins TRBV9 to TRBJ1-6, with 7 bases identical to TRBD1. Germline V gene sequence: CDR1 SGDLS, CDR2 YYNGEE. V shed 4 bases, J shed 0 bases, and the junction held 4 bases outside the gene matches. CDR3 length equals 16 residues. Here the CDR3 DNA reads TGTGCCAGCAGCCCAGGGGGGAGCTCCTATAATTCACCCCTCCACTTT. It codes for CASSPGGSSYNSPLHF.

The chain links TRBV15 to TRBJ2-7, with 8 positions matching TRBD1. CDR1 and CDR2 from the germline V gene are LNHNV and YYDKDF (reference sequence). V gave up 8 bases and J gave up 6 bases; unmatched junction bases: 12. The CDR3 has 14 amino acids. The CDR3 here is CATSTDRAGREQYF. CDR3 DNA sequence: TGTGCCACCTCCACGGACAGGGCGGGTCGCGAGCAGTACTTC.

In this sample, this clone turned up once. The chain carries TRBV6-4 and TRBJ2-3; 15 positions match TRBD2. After removal of 6 bases from V and 6 bases from J, the junction contained 10 bases not matched to a gene. The CDR3 length is 17 residues. Germline V CDR1 and CDR2: MRHNA, SNTAGT. The CDR3 is CASSPPGLAGGMDTQYF. CDR3 bases: TGTGCCAGCAGCCCACCCGGACTAGCGGGGGGGATGGATACGCAGTATTTT.